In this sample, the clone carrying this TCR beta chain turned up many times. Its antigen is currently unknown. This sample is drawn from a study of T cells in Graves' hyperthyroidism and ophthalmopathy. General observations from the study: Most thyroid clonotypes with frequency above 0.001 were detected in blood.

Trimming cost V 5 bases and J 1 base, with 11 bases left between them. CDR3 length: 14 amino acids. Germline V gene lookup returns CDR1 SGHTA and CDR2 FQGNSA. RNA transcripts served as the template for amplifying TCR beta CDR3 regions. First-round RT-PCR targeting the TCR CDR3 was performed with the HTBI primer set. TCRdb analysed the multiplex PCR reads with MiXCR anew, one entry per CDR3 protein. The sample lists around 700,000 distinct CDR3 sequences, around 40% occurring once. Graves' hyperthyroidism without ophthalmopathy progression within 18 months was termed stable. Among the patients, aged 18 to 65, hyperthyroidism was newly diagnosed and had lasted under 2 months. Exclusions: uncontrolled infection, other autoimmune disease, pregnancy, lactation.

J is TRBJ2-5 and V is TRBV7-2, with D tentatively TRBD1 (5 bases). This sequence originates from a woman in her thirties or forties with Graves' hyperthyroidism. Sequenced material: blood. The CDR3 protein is CASSRGQRQETQYF. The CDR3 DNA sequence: TGTGCCAGCAGCAGAGGACAACGCCAAGAGACCCAGTACTTC.